The 10 T cell receptor beta chains given below trace back to one sample, sequenced in a study of cytomegalovirus exposure and HLA in healthy donors. The primer mix had 60 Vbeta and 13 Jbeta primers. Assay used: immunoSEQ multiplex PCR; TCRdb lists only in-frame clones, some missing. Among fewer than 70,000 clones listed, 80% were seen once. Sequencing was performed on PBMCs. These receptor sequences come from a woman in her forties in good health and CMV-seronegative.

This clone was observed a few times. CDR3 sequence: CASSLGGLGGELFF. CDR3 DNA sequence: TGTGCCAGCAGTTTAGGTGGACTCGGCGGGGAGCTGTTTTTT. The chain uses TRBV28 and TRBJ2-2, with D perhaps matching TRBD2 (5 bases). Germline lookup yields CDR1 MDHEN and CDR2 SYDVKM. V was pared by 2 bases and J by 7 bases, with 11 bases between. The CDR3 extends over 14 amino acids.

This clone is labeled medium-sized. The chain combines TRBV7-9 with TRBJ2-7, with 8 nucleotides matching TRBD1. Germline CDR1 and CDR2: SEHNR and FQNEAQ (reference sequence). V lost 5 bases to trimming and J lost 2 bases; unmatched junction nucleotides: 5. This CDR3 has 14 residues. The CDR3: CASSPRDRTYEQYF. The CDR3 DNA follows: TGTGCCAGCAGCCCACGGGACAGGACCTACGAGCAGTACTTC. Combining the CDR3 with reference TRBV7-9 and TRBJ2-7 gives the whole variable domain DTGVSQNPRHKITKRGQNVTFRCDPISEHNRLYWYRQTLGQGPEFLTYFQNEAQLEKSRLLSDRFSAERPKGSFSTLEIQRTEQGDSAMYLCASSPRDRTYEQYFGPGTRLTVT.

The gene calls are TRBV7-2 and TRBJ2-4; possible D gene TRBD2, 5 bases. CDR1 and CDR2 from the germline V gene are SGHTA and FQGNSA. The CDR3 totals 15 residues. V lost 10 bases to trimming and J lost 0 bases, with 16 bases between them. CDR3 DNA sequence: TGTGCCACCCCGGGAAGTTCAAGAGCCAAAAACATTCAGTACTTC. Amino acids: CATPGSSRAKNIQYF. The whole variable domain, remainder taken from reference TRBV7-2 and TRBJ2-4, is GAGVSQSPSNKVTEKGKDVELRCDPISGHTALYWYRQSLGQGLEFLIYFQGNSAPDKSGLPSDRFSAERTGGSVSTLTIQRTQQEDSAVYLCATPGSSRAKNIQYFGAGTRLSVL.

This clone appeared a single time. J is TRBJ2-7 and V is TRBV5-6, with D unresolved. Germline loops: CDR1 SGHDT, CDR2 YYEEEE. The ends were cut back, 3 bases at V and 3 bases at J, with 16 bases in the middle. This CDR3 has 15 residues. CDR3 loop: CASSSSLVPFYEQYF. Written as DNA, the CDR3 is TGTGCCAGCAGCTCGTCCTTAGTACCCTTCTACGAGCAGTACTTC.

The genes are TRBV2 and TRBJ1-5; maybe TRBD1 (5 bases). V dropped 7 bases and J dropped 4 bases, with 11 bases sitting between them. CDR1 SNHLY and CDR2 FYNNEI come from the germline V gene. This CDR3 spans 13 amino acids. CDR3 protein: CASTGHGNQPQHF. CDR3 sequence (DNA): TGTGCCAGCACCGGACATGGAAATCAGCCCCAGCATTTT.

The chain joins TRBV28 to TRBJ1-3, with D perhaps matching TRBD1 (5 bases). V dropped 2 bases and J dropped 2 bases, with 10 bases sitting between them. The length of the CDR3 is 15 residues. The germline V gene encodes CDR1 MDHEN and CDR2 SYDVKM. CDR3 sequence reads: CASSLMDTTGNTIYF. The DNA for the CDR3 is TGTGCCAGCAGTTTAATGGACACTACTGGAAACACCATATATTTT.

V gene TRBV28 combines with J gene TRBJ1-5; 7 nucleotides align to TRBD1. CDR1 and CDR2 (germline): MDHEN, SYDVKM. The CDR3 consists of 15 residues. V lost 3 bases, J lost 0 bases, and 2 bases stayed unmatched. For the CDR3, the DNA is TGTGCCAGCAGTTTTACAGGGGCTAGCAATCAGCCCCAGCATTTT. It codes for CASSFTGASNQPQHF. Combining the CDR3 with reference TRBV28 and TRBJ1-5 gives the whole variable domain DVKVTQSSRYLVKRTGEKVFLECVQDMDHENMFWYRQDPGLGLRLIYFSYDVKMKEKGDIPEGYSVSREKKERFSLILESASTNQTSMYLCASSFTGASNQPQHFGDGTRLSIL.

V usage is TRBV30 and J usage is TRBJ2-2, with D unresolved. Looked up from germline, CDR1 is GTSNPN and CDR2 is SVGIG (reference sequence). The germline V and J ends were trimmed by 0 bases and 1 base, with 3 bases remaining between them. This CDR3 contains 13 residues. Written as DNA, the CDR3 is TGTGCCTGGAGTGTACAGAACACCGGGGAGCTGTTTTTT. It codes for CAWSVQNTGELFF. Variable domain in full (rest from reference TRBV30 and TRBJ2-2): SQTIHQWPATLVQPVGSPLSLECTVEGTSNPNLYWYRQAAGRGLQLLFYSVGIGQISSEVPQNLSASRPQDRQFILSSKKLLLSDSGFYLCAWSVQNTGELFFGEGSRLTVL.

The chain joins TRBV4-1 to TRBJ2-1; 15 bases align to TRBD2. CDR1 and CDR2 from the germline V gene are MGHRA and YSYEKL. The CDR3 is 17 amino acids. V dropped 3 bases and J dropped 10; count of bases not matched to a gene: 10. CDR3 sequence (DNA): TGCGCCAGCAGCCAGGGATGGGGACTAGCGGGAGGTAGCGAGCAGTTCTTC. This codes for CASSQGWGLAGGSEQFF.

The genes are TRBV27 and TRBJ1-1; possibly TRBD1 for D (6 bases). This CDR3 has 15 residues. The germline V and J ends were trimmed by 5 bases and 5 bases, with 18 bases remaining between them. Per the germline V gene, CDR1 is MNHEY and CDR2 is SMNVEV (reference sequence). CDR3 nucleotides: TGTGCCAGCAGTCTAAGTACAGGGCTTGGGACTGAAGCTTTCTTT. This sequence encodes CASSLSTGLGTEAFF.